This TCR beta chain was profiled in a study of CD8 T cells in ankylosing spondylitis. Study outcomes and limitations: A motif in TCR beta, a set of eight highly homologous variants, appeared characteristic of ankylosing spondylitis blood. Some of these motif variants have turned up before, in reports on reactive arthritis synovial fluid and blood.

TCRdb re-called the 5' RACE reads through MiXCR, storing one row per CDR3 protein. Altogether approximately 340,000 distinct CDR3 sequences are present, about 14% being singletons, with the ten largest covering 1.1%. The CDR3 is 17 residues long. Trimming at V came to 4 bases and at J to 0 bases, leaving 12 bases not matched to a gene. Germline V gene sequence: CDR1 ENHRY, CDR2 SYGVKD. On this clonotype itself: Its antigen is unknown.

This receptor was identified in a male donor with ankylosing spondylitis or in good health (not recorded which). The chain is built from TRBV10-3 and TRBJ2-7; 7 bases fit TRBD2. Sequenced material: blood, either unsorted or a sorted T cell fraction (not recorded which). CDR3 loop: CAISAPLLGGSSYEQYF. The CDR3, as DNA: TGTGCCATCAGTGCCCCCCTGCTTGGCGGGAGCTCCTACGAGCAGTACTTC.